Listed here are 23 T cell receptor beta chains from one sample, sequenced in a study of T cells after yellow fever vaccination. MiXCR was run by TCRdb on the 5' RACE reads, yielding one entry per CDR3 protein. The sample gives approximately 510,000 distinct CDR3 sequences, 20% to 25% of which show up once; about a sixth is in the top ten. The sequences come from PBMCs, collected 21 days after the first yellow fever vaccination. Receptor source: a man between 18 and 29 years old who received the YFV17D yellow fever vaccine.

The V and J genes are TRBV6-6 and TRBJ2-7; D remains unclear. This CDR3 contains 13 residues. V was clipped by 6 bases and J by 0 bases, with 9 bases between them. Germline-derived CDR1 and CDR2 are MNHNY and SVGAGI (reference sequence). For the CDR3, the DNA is TGTGCCAGCAGGAATCTACTCTCCTACGAGCAGTACTTC. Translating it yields CASRNLLSYEQYF.

The DNA of the CDR3 is TGTGCCAGCAGCTTAGCGGTCAGCGCCGGGGAGCTGTTTTTT. This codes for CASSLAVSAGELFF. The rearrangement links TRBV7-2 to TRBJ2-2; D is undetermined. Trimming took off 0 bases at V and 6 bases at J, with 8 bases between the two ends. CDR1 is SGHTA and CDR2 is FQGNSA in the germline V gene. CDR3 length: 14 residues.

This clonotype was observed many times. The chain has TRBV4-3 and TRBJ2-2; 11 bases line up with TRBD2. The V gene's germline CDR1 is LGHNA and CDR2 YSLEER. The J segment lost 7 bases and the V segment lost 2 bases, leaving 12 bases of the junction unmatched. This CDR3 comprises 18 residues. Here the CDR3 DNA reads TGCGCCAGCAGCCAAATTACTGGGACTAGCGGCGGTGGCGGGGAGCTGTTTTTT. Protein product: CASSQITGTSGGGGELFF.

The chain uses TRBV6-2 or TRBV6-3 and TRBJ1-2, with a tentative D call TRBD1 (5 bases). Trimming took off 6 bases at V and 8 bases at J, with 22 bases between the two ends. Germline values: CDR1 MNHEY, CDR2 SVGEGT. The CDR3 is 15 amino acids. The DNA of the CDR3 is TGTGCCAGCAGCCCCTTTGGACGGGGGGGAGGGGGCTACACCTTC. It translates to CASSPFGRGGGGYTF.

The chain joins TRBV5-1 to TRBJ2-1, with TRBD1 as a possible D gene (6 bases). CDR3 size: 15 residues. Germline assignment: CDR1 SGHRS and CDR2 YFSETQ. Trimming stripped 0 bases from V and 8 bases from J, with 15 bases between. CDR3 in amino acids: CASSLEQGPKDEQFF. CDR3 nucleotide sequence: TGCGCCAGCAGCTTGGAACAGGGTCCCAAGGATGAGCAGTTCTTC.

DNA for the CDR3: TGTGCCAGCAGCCCCGTTCGGGGGACTGAAGCTTTCTTT. Its translation is CASSPVRGTEAFF. The rearrangement uses TRBV7-8 and TRBJ1-1, with a tentative D call TRBD1 (5 bases). The germline gives CDR1 SGHVS, CDR2 FQNEAQ. The V gene lost 5 bases and the J gene lost 5 bases, with 12 bases spanning the gap. This CDR3 comprises 13 residues. Variable domain in full (rest from reference TRBV7-8 and TRBJ1-1): GAGVSQSPRYKVAKRGQDVALRCDPISGHVSLFWYQQALGQGPEFLTYFQNEAQLDKSGLPSDRFFAERPEGSVSTLKIQRTQQEDSAVYLCASSPVRGTEAFFGQGTRLTVV.

In DNA, the CDR3 is TGTGCCATCAGTGATGGTGAAAATCAGCCCCAGCATTTT. This encodes CAISDGENQPQHF. The chain carries TRBV10-3 and TRBJ1-5; no firm D call. Trimming took 3 bases from V and 4 from J, leaving 7 bases between them. From germline, CDR1 is ENHRY and CDR2 SYGVKD. The length of the CDR3 is 13 residues.

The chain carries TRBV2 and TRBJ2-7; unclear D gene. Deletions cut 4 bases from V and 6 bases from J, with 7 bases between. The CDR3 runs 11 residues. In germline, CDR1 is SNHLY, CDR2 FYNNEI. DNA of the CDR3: TGTGCCAGCAGTGTCTGGTTCGAGCAGTACGTC. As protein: CASSVWFEQYV.

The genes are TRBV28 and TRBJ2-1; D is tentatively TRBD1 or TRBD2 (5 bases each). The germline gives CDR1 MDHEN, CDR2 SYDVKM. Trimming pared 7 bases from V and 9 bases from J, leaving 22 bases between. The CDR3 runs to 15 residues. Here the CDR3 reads CASIPQGVRSGEQFF. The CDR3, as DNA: TGTGCCAGCATCCCCCAGGGAGTACGGTCCGGTGAGCAGTTCTTC.

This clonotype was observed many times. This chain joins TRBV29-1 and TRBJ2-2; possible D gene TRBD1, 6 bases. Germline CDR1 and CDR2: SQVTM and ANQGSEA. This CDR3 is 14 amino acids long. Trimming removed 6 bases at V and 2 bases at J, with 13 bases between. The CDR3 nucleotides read TGCAGCGTACAGGGAAGGCTCAACACCGGGGAGCTGTTTTTT. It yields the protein CSVQGRLNTGELFF.

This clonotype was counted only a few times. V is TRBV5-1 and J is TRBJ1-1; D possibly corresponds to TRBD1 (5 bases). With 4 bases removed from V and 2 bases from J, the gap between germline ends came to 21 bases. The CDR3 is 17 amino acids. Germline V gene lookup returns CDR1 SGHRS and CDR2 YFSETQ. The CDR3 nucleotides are TGCGCCAGCAGCCATCGTCCCGGGACGGTAACAAACACTGAAGCTTTCTTT. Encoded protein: CASSHRPGTVTNTEAFF.

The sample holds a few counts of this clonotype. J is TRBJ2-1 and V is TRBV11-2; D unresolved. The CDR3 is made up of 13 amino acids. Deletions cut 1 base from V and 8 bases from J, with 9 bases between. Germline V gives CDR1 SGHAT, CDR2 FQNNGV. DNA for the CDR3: TGTGCCAGCAGCTTAGTCACCTTAGATGAGCAGTTCTTC. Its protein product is CASSLVTLDEQFF.

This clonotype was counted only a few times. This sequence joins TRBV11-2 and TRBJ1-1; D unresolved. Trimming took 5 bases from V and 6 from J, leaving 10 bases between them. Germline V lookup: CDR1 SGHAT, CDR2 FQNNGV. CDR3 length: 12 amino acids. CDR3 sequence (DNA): TGTGCCAGCAGCCTTAGGGATTCTGAAGCTTTCTTT. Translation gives CASSLRDSEAFF.

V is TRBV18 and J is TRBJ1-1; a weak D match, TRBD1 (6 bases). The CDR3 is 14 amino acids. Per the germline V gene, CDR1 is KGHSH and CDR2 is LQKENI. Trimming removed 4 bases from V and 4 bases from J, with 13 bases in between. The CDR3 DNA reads TGTGCCAGCTCACGGGGACAAGGGGGCACTGAAGCTTTCTTT. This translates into CASSRGQGGTEAFF.

The CDR3 protein is CASKVLESNEQFF. CDR3 DNA: TGTGCCAGCAAAGTGCTCGAGAGCAATGAGCAGTTCTTC. The chain links TRBV28 to TRBJ2-1, with D uncertain. Per germline, CDR1 MDHEN and CDR2 SYDVKM. The length of the CDR3 is 13 residues. Trimming removed 7 bases at V and 6 bases at J, with 13 bases between.

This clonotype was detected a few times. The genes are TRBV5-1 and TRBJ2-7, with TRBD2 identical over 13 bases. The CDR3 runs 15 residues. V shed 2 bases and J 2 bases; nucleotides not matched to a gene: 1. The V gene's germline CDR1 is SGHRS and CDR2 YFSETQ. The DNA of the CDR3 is TGCGCCAGCAGCTTCACTAGCGGGGGGGCCTACGAGCAGTACTTC. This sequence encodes CASSFTSGGAYEQYF. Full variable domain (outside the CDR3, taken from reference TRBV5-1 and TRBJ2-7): KAGVTQTPRYLIKTRGQQVTLSCSPISGHRSVSWYQQTPGQGLQFLFEYFSETQRNKGNFPGRFSGRQFSNSRSEMNVSTLELGDSALYLCASSFTSGGAYEQYFGPGTRLTVT.

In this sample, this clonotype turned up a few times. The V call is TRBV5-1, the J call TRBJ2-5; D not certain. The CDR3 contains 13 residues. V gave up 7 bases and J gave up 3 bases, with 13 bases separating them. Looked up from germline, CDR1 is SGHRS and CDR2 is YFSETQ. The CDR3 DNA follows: TGCGCCAGCGGTGGAGAAGGAAAAGAGACCCAGTACTTC. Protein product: CASGGEGKETQYF.

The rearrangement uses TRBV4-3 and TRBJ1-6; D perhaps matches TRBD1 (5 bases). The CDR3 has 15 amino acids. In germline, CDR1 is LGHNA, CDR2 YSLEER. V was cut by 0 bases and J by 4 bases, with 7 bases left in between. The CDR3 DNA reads TGCGCCAGCAGCCAAGAATGGACATATAATTCACCCCTCCACTTT. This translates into CASSQEWTYNSPLHF.

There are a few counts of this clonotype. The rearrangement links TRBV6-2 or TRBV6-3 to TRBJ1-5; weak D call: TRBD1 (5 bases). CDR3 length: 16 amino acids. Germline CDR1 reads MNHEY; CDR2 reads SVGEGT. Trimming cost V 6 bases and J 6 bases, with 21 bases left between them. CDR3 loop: CASRARGDGSSQPQHF. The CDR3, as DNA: TGTGCCAGCAGAGCTAGAGGGGATGGATCAAGTCAGCCCCAGCATTTT.

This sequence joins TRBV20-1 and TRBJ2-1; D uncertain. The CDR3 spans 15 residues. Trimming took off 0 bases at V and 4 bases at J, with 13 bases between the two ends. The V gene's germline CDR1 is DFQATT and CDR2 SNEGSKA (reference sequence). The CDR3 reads CSARDPRWGYNEQFF. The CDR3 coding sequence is TGCAGTGCTAGAGACCCTCGGTGGGGATACAATGAGCAGTTCTTC.

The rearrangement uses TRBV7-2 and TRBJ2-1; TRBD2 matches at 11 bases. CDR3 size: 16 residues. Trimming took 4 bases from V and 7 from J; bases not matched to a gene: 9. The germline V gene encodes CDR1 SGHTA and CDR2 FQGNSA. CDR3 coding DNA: TGTGCCAGCAGCTCCCCTAGCGGGGGGAGGCATAATGAGCAGTTCTTC. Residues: CASSSPSGGRHNEQFF.

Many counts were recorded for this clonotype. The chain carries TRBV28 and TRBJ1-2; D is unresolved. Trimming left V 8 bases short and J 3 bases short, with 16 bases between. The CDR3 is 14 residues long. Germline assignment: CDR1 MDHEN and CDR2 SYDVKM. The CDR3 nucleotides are TGTGCCAGCGCGGACCGGACGGTGTACTATGGCTACACCTTC. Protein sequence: CASADRTVYYGYTF.

The CDR3 loop is CASKGDRGALNEQYF. In nucleotides, the CDR3 is TGTGCCAGCAAAGGGGACAGGGGCGCCCTGAACGAGCAGTACTTC. The V and J genes are TRBV2 and TRBJ2-7; the match to TRBD1 covers 10 bases. Per the germline V gene, CDR1 is SNHLY and CDR2 is FYNNEI. This CDR3 spans 15 amino acids. Germline trimming cut 7 bases from V and 5 bases from J; bases unmatched to any gene: 11.